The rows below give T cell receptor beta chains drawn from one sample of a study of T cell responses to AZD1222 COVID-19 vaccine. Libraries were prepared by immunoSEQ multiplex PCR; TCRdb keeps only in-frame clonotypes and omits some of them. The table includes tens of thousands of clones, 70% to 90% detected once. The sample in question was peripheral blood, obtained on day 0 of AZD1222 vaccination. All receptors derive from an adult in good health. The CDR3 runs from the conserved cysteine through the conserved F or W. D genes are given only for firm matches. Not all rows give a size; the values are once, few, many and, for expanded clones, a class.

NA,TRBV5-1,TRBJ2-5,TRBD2,TGCGCCAGCAGCCTCCACCGACTAGCGCGATACCTCCAAGAGACCCAGTACTTC,CASSLHRLARYLQETQYF
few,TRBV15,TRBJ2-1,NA,TGTGCCACCAGCAGAGATGGGTCAGGAGGGGGTTTCAATGAGCAGTTCTTC,CATSRDGSGGGFNEQFF
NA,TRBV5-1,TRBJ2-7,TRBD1,TGCGCCAGCAGCTCCGGACAGGGGTCATTTTCCTACGAGCAGTACTTC,CASSSGQGSFSYEQYF
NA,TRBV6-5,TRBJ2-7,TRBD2,TGTGCCAGCAGAAAGAAAGCGGGAGTCTACGAGCAGTACTTC,CASRKKAGVYEQYF
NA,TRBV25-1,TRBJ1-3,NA,TGTGCCAGCAGTGCTACTGGATCTGGAAACACCATATATTTT,CASSATGSGNTIYF
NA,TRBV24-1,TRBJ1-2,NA,TGTGCCACCAGTGACGGGGTACACGGCTACACCTTC,CATSDGVHGYTF
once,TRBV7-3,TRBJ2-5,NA,TGTGCCAGCAGCCCCATGCGGTCGGAGACCCAGTACTTC,CASSPMRSETQYF
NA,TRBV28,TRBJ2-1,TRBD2,TGTGCCAGCAGATCCAGAACTAGCGGGGTAAGGAATGAGCAGTTCTTC,CASRSRTSGVRNEQFF
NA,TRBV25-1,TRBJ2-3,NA,TGTGCCAGCAGTGAACTGGCGGCCACAGATACGCAGTATTTT,CASSELAATDTQYF
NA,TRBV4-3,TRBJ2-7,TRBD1,TGCGCCAGCAGCCCCGGGACAGGAGTCTACGAGCAGTACTTC,CASSPGTGVYEQYF
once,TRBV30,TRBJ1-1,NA,TGTGCCTGGAAGGCCCTGAACACTGAAGCTTTCTTT,CAWKALNTEAFF
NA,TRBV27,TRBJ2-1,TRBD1,TGTGCCAGCAGTTGGACAGGGACCCACGGATGGAGGGGGAATGAGCAGTTCTTC,CASSWTGTHGWRGNEQFF
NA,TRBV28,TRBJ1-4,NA,TGTGCCAGCAGCCTCAGGACTCCAACTAATGAAAAACTGTTTTTT,CASSLRTPTNEKLFF
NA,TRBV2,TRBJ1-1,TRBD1,TGTGCCAGCAGCCTTCACTGGACAGGGAACATGAACACTGAAGCTTTCTTT,CASSLHWTGNMNTEAFF
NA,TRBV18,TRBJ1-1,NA,TGTGCCAGCTCACCCCAGGTGAACACTGAAGCTTTCTTT,CASSPQVNTEAFF
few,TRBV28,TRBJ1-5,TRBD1,TGTGCCAGCAGTTTGGGGGGACAGGGGGATCAGCCCCAGCATTTT,CASSLGGQGDQPQHF
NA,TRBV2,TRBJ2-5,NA,TGTGCCAGCAACCCCCACCTACAAGAGACCCAGTACTTC,CASNPHLQETQYF
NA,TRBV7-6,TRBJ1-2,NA,TGTGCCAGCAGCTTAGCGGACGGTCAGTCCTATGGCTACACCTTC,CASSLADGQSYGYTF